The 17 T cell receptor beta chains presented below share a single source sample, sequenced in a study of somatic mutations in cytotoxic T cells in rheumatoid arthritis. Profiling relied on immunoSEQ multiplex PCR, and the TCRdb table lists in-frame clones only, not all of them. The table has about 18,000 clones, about three quarters seen once; the top ten hold 28%. Material for sequencing was CD8+ T cells sorted from blood. The receptors originated from an adult with rheumatoid arthritis.

This clone was recorded a few times. The chain has TRBV30 and TRBJ2-7, with 9 positions matching TRBD1. J lost 5 bases, V lost 0 bases, and 5 bases had no gene match. CDR1 and CDR2 from the germline V gene are GTSNPN and SVGIG (reference sequence). This CDR3 has 14 amino acids. The CDR3, as DNA: TGTGCCTGGAGTGTCGGGACAGGGTTCGACGAGCAGTACTTC. It specifies CAWSVGTGFDEQYF.

The V call is TRBV11-2, the J call TRBJ2-7; 16 bases line up with TRBD2. The V gene's germline CDR1 is SGHAT and CDR2 FQNNGV. CDR3 length: 18 residues. V was clipped by 5 bases and J by 3 bases; unmatched bases: 10. CDR3 loop: CASSPPRGLAGGGYEQYF. DNA of the CDR3: TGTGCCAGCAGCCCCCCCCGGGGACTAGCGGGAGGGGGCTACGAGCAGTACTTC.

This clone was counted only a few times. The chain combines TRBV7-9 with TRBJ1-2, with a tentative D call TRBD1 (5 bases). Per the germline V gene, CDR1 is SEHNR and CDR2 is FQNEAQ (reference sequence). The CDR3 extends over 15 amino acids. The V gene lost 0 bases and the J gene lost 4 bases, with 12 bases spanning the gap. CDR3 DNA sequence: TGTGCCAGCAGCTTAGCGACCCAGGGAAGCTATGGCTACACCTTC. As protein: CASSLATQGSYGYTF.

The chain employs TRBV5-1 and TRBJ2-7, with D possibly TRBD2 on 6 matching bases. The V end lost 0 bases, the J end lost 2 bases, and 9 bases lay between the germline ends. The CDR3 covers 14 residues. Germline-derived CDR1 and CDR2 are SGHRS and YFSETQ. Here the CDR3 DNA reads TGCGCCAGCAGCTTGGCCGGGAGTACCTACGAGCAGTACTTC. It is translated as CASSLAGSTYEQYF.

The rearrangement links TRBV6-4 to TRBJ2-6; D possibly matches TRBD1 or TRBD2 (6 bases each). Germline V gene lookup returns CDR1 MRHNA and CDR2 SNTAGT. Trimming removed 0 bases from V and 2 bases from J, with 8 bases in between. There are 16 residues in the CDR3. The CDR3 DNA is TGTGCCAGCAGTGACTCGGGGGGCGCTGGGGCCAACGTCCTGACTTTC. Encoded protein: CASSDSGGAGANVLTF.

The J gene is TRBJ2-1, the V gene TRBV6-1; 7 bases are a match to TRBD2. V trimming: 8 bases; J trimming: 5 bases; junction bases outside the gene matches: 6. CDR1 and CDR2 (germline): MNHNS, SASEGT. CDR3 length: 13 residues. The CDR3 coding sequence is TGTGCCAGCGGGGGGGGGTTCCACAATGAGCAGTTCTTC. Translated: CASGGGFHNEQFF.

The chain uses TRBV5-4 and TRBJ1-5, with D unresolved. The CDR3 extends over 16 amino acids. V was pared by 0 bases and J by 0 bases, with 10 bases between. Germline V gives CDR1 SGHNT, CDR2 YYREEE (reference sequence). The CDR3 protein is CASSLDPGVSNQPQHF. For the CDR3, the DNA is TGTGCCAGCAGCTTGGACCCCGGGGTTAGCAATCAGCCCCAGCATTTT.

CDR3 nucleotide sequence: TGTGCCAGTAGTACCCCGGGACAGCCCTACGAGCAGTACTTC. Residues: CASSTPGQPYEQYF. This chain joins TRBV19 and TRBJ2-7; 7 nucleotides line up with TRBD1. Trimming cost V 4 bases and J 2 bases; bases outside gene matches: 5. This CDR3 has 14 amino acids. Germline CDR1 reads LNHDA; CDR2 reads SQIVND (reference sequence). The variable domain in full, completed from reference TRBV19 and TRBJ2-7, reads DGGITQSPKYLFRKEGQNVTLSCEQNLNHDAMYWYRQDPGQGLRLIYYSQIVNDFQKGDIAEGYSVSREKKESFPLTVTSAQKNPTAFYLCASSTPGQPYEQYFGPGTRLTVT.

This chain links TRBV7-8 with TRBJ2-1, with 10 positions matching TRBD2. Germline V gene sequence: CDR1 SGHVS, CDR2 FQNEAQ. Unmatched junction bases numbered 13, after V lost 5 bases and J lost 9 bases. There are 16 residues in the CDR3. The CDR3 spells CASSATPSGSLSEQFF. CDR3 sequence (DNA): TGTGCCAGCAGCGCGACACCTAGCGGGAGCTTAAGTGAGCAGTTCTTC.

This clone was recorded a few times. The genes are TRBV13 and TRBJ2-7; no clear D gene. The CDR3 extends over 12 amino acids. The V gene's germline CDR1 is PRHDT and CDR2 FYEKMQ (reference sequence). V lost 1 base to trimming and J lost 4 bases, with 5 bases between them. The CDR3 loop is CASSLVRYEQYF. The DNA of the CDR3 is TGTGCCAGCAGCTTAGTTCGGTACGAGCAGTACTTC.

The chain employs TRBV5-6 and TRBJ2-2; 14 bases agree with TRBD2. CDR3 length equals 17 residues. V was pared by 0 bases and J by 7 bases, with 5 bases of the junction left unmatched. CDR1 is SGHDT and CDR2 is YYEEEE in the germline V gene. DNA of the CDR3: TGTGCCAGCAGCTTGGGACTAGCGGGGGGGCTCGGCGGGGAGCTGTTTTTT. It translates to CASSLGLAGGLGGELFF.

This clone was seen a few times. The J gene is TRBJ2-7, the V gene TRBV6-5; TRBD2 matches 7 bases. The CDR3 covers 13 residues. Trimming at V came to 0 bases and at J to 6 bases, leaving 2 bases not matched to a gene. CDR1 and CDR2 (germline): MNHEY, SVGAGI. The CDR3 spells CASSYSLAGEQYF. CDR3 coding DNA: TGTGCCAGCAGTTACTCGTTAGCGGGCGAGCAGTACTTC.

This clone was observed a single time. This chain connects TRBV4-2 to TRBJ1-5, with D unresolved. Germline V CDR1 and CDR2: LGHNA, YNFKEQ. The CDR3 sequence is 13 residues long. Trimming took off 4 bases at V and 4 bases at J, with 8 bases between the two ends. The CDR3 sequence: CASSLFRNQPQHF. The CDR3 nucleotides read TGTGCCAGCAGCCTTTTTCGAAATCAGCCCCAGCATTTT.

J is TRBJ1-3 and V is TRBV30, with 7 nucleotides matching TRBD1. With 3 bases clipped from V and 8 bases from J, the junction kept 10 bases outside the gene matches. This CDR3 contains 14 residues. From germline, CDR1 is GTSNPN and CDR2 SVGIG (reference sequence). CDR3 in amino acids: CAWRKQGQGDTIYF. DNA of the CDR3: TGTGCCTGGAGAAAACAGGGGCAGGGGGACACCATATATTTT.

This clone was counted only a few times. Distinct nucleotide sequences in the sample also encode this CDR3. V gene TRBV5-5 combines with J gene TRBJ2-7, with a possible D match to TRBD2 (6 bases). This CDR3 has 12 residues. Trimming pared 3 bases from V and 7 bases from J, leaving 11 bases between. Per the germline V gene, CDR1 is SGHKS and CDR2 is YYEKEE (reference sequence). This CDR3 is CASSWTGEEQYF. CDR3 nucleotide sequence: TGTGCCAGCAGCTGGACGGGGGAAGAGCAGTACTTC.

This clone was picked up one time. This chain joins TRBV7-9 and TRBJ1-3; D gene unclear. From germline, CDR1 is SEHNR and CDR2 FQNEAQ (reference sequence). This CDR3 is built from 13 residues. V lost 1 base, J lost 3 bases, and 4 bases lay in between. CDR3 sequence (DNA): TGTGCCAGCAGCTTAGGCGATGGAAACACCATATATTTT. It yields the protein CASSLGDGNTIYF.

The genes are TRBV19 and TRBJ2-3; unclear D gene. The CDR3 totals 16 residues. Looked up from germline, CDR1 is LNHDA and CDR2 is SQIVND (reference sequence). V lost 1 base to trimming and J lost 0 bases, with 11 bases between them. CDR3 coding DNA: TGTGCCAGTAGTATAGTTCCGGGCCCGAGCACAGATACGCAGTATTTT. Its translation: CASSIVPGPSTDTQYF. The variable domain in full, completed from reference TRBV19 and TRBJ2-3, reads DGGITQSPKYLFRKEGQNVTLSCEQNLNHDAMYWYRQDPGQGLRLIYYSQIVNDFQKGDIAEGYSVSREKKESFPLTVTSAQKNPTAFYLCASSIVPGPSTDTQYFGPGTRLTVL.